This T cell receptor beta chain is drawn from a study of neurological immune-mediated disorders. This clonotype came up a few times. Trimming removed 1 base at V and 1 base at J, with 10 bases between. CDR3 size: 16 residues. Germline-derived CDR1 and CDR2 are SEHNR and FQNEAQ (reference sequence). TCRdb called the 5' RACE reads again in MiXCR, with one record for every CDR3 protein. Of roughly 60,000 distinct CDR3 sequences listed, more than 9.5% were seen once; the top ten hold around 1.9%. This TCR was recovered from a man aged 60 to 75 in good health. The specimen sequenced was PBMCs. The rearrangement links TRBV7-9 to TRBJ1-4, with D hard to call. CDR3 in DNA: TGTGCCAGCAGCTTAGACGATTTGGGAACTAATGAAAAACTGTTTTTT. Protein: CASSLDDLGTNEKLFF.